A selection of T cell receptor beta chains follows, all from one sample in a study of T cells in Graves' hyperthyroidism and ophthalmopathy. MiXCR, run by TCRdb on the multiplex PCR reads, gives a single entry per CDR3 protein. The data show some 500,000 distinct CDR3 sequences, about 16% seen once. Sample: blood. The source is a woman in her 30s with Graves' ophthalmopathy. The conserved cysteine and the conserved F or W are not part of the CDR3 here.

J,V,CDR3
TRBJ1-1,TRBV27,ASSWDRGAEAF
TRBJ2-5,TRBV11-3,ASSSRGQETQY
TRBJ2-2,TRBV10-3,AIMEVANTGELF
TRBJ2-7,TRBV20-1,SAAGTSGLRSYEQY
TRBJ2-5,TRBV29-1,SGSDSGLEETQY
TRBJ2-5,TRBV4-1,ASSRDSGETQY
TRBJ2-6,TRBV9,ASRDRVSGANVLT
TRBJ2-2,TRBV28,ASNKAITGELF
TRBJ1-2,TRBV14,ASSPRQGSGYT
TRBJ2-7,TRBV6-9,ASSYLYYEQY
TRBJ1-5,TRBV12-3/TRBV12-4,ASSLGAGAGSNQPQH
TRBJ2-7,TRBV6-2/TRBV6-3,ASSQPGTGGYYEQY